This TCR beta chain was documented in a study of shared clonotypes between healthy human individuals. General study points: On the whole, naive subsets had larger estimated richness than memory subsets had.

CDR3 size: 14 residues. V dropped 2 bases and J dropped 13; count of bases not matched to a gene: 10. CDR1 is SNHLY and CDR2 is FYNNEI in the germline V gene. Some clones are missing from TCRdb's copy, which holds only in-frame ones; the method was immunoSEQ multiplex PCR. The sample shows roughly 1,500,000 clones, approximately 98.5% of them seen only once. With respect to this clone: Its antigen remains unknown.

The receptor was isolated from a man younger than 45 in good health. Material for sequencing was naive CD4+ T cells sorted from blood. The subset here: CD45RA+ positively selected. The chain uses TRBV2 and TRBJ1-5; TRBD1 matches 8 bases. In DNA, the CDR3 is TGTGCCAGCAGTGAACGAACGACAGGGGAGACTCAGCATTTT. Its protein is CASSERTTGETQHF.